These 20 T cell receptor beta chains share one sample of origin, sequenced in a study of T cell responses to AZD1222 COVID-19 vaccine. The data were produced by immunoSEQ multiplex PCR, yet TCRdb's version contains in-frame clones alone and is incomplete. The sample contains 84,000 or so clones, about 92% of which appear only once. The sample here was peripheral blood, taken on day 0 of AZD1222 vaccination. The origin of the receptors is an adult in good health.

This rearrangement joins TRBV19 to TRBJ1-2, with D uncertain. V dropped 4 bases and J dropped 5 bases, with 20 bases sitting between them. CDR3 size: 16 residues. Germline V CDR1 and CDR2: LNHDA, SQIVND (reference sequence). The CDR3 protein is CASSTYSAESVYGYTF. In DNA form, the CDR3 reads TGTGCCAGTAGTACCTACTCTGCCGAGTCGGTTTATGGCTACACCTTC. Drawing the rest from reference TRBV19 and TRBJ1-2, the complete variable domain is DGGITQSPKYLFRKEGQNVTLSCEQNLNHDAMYWYRQDPGQGLRLIYYSQIVNDFQKGDIAEGYSVSREKKESFPLTVTSAQKNPTAFYLCASSTYSAESVYGYTFGSGTRLTVV.

V and J are TRBV9 and TRBJ2-2; D uncertain. V lost 7 bases to trimming and J lost 2 bases, with 9 bases between them. Germline V CDR1 and CDR2: SGDLS, YYNGEE. This CDR3 is 13 amino acids long. CDR3 protein: CASATHNTGELFF. The CDR3 DNA follows: TGTGCCAGCGCCACCCACAACACCGGGGAGCTGTTTTTT.

The rearrangement joins TRBV5-1 to TRBJ2-2; D is perhaps TRBD1 (6 bases). The CDR3 runs to 15 residues. V lost 0 bases and J lost 7, with 13 bases in between. Germline V gene lookup returns CDR1 SGHRS and CDR2 YFSETQ. The CDR3 sequence is CASSLVAGAVGELFF. In nucleotides, the CDR3 is TGCGCCAGCAGCTTGGTGGCAGGGGCAGTCGGGGAGCTGTTTTTT.

The rearrangement links TRBV19 to TRBJ1-1; D might be TRBD1 (5 bases). The ends were cut back, 5 bases at V and 0 bases at J, with 10 bases in the middle. Germline-derived CDR1 and CDR2 are LNHDA and SQIVND (reference sequence). The CDR3 is made up of 14 amino acids. CDR3 DNA: TGTGCCAGTAGTCAAGACAGTATGAACACTGAAGCTTTCTTT. Translated, it gives CASSQDSMNTEAFF. The full variable domain, with the rest looked up from reference TRBV19 and TRBJ1-1, is DGGITQSPKYLFRKEGQNVTLSCEQNLNHDAMYWYRQDPGQGLRLIYYSQIVNDFQKGDIAEGYSVSREKKESFPLTVTSAQKNPTAFYLCASSQDSMNTEAFFGQGTRLTVV.

V usage is TRBV10-3 and J usage is TRBJ2-3; D perhaps matches TRBD2 (6 bases). Germline V CDR1 and CDR2: ENHRY, SYGVKD. V lost 6 bases and J 1 base, leaving 17 bases between the germline ends. The CDR3 contains 16 residues. The CDR3 protein is CAISLDSGERTDTQYF. The CDR3 DNA is TGTGCCATCAGCCTTGATAGCGGAGAACGCACAGATACGCAGTATTTT.

This rearrangement joins TRBV4-2 to TRBJ2-2; 8 positions agree with TRBD1. The CDR3 spans 14 residues. Germline V CDR1 and CDR2: LGHNA, YNFKEQ. Trimming cost V 7 bases and J 7 bases; bases outside gene matches: 8. CDR3 residues: CASTLGQGSGELFF. In DNA form, the CDR3 reads TGTGCCAGCACCCTAGGACAGGGCAGCGGGGAGCTGTTTTTT.

This rearrangement joins TRBV4-1 to TRBJ1-1, with TRBD1 as a possible D gene (6 bases). V was clipped by 0 bases and J by 1 base, with 12 bases between them. The CDR3 has 16 amino acids. Germline CDR1 and CDR2: MGHRA and YSYEKL. As DNA, the CDR3 is TGCGCCAGCAGCCAAGACAACCCGGACAGGAACACTGAAGCTTTCTTT. This sequence encodes CASSQDNPDRNTEAFF.

The V call is TRBV3-1 (or the pseudogene TRBV3-2), the J call TRBJ1-1; no definite D call. The germline CDR1 and CDR2 sequences are LGHDT and YNNKEL (reference sequence). The CDR3 covers 15 residues. V lost 0 bases, J lost 7 bases, and 15 bases lay in between. CDR3 residues: CASSQDARREVEAFF. CDR3 in DNA: TGTGCCAGCAGCCAAGATGCCCGAAGGGAAGTTGAAGCTTTCTTT.

This chain uses TRBV9 with TRBJ2-7; tentatively, D is TRBD1 or TRBD2 (5 bases each). Trimming pared 3 bases from V and 1 base from J, leaving 11 bases between. The V gene's germline CDR1 is SGDLS and CDR2 YYNGEE. This CDR3 region has 14 residues. The chain's CDR3 is CASSAGSPSYEQYF. The CDR3 nucleotides read TGTGCCAGCAGCGCAGGGAGCCCTTCCTACGAGCAGTACTTC.

CDR3 DNA sequence: TGTGCCAGCAGCCAGGACCTGACCTACAATGAGCAGTTCTTC. This gives the protein CASSQDLTYNEQFF. The chain carries TRBV5-4 and TRBJ2-1, with D hard to call. The V gene's germline CDR1 is SGHNT and CDR2 YYREEE (reference sequence). V lost 4 bases and J lost 2, with 10 bases in between. This CDR3 contains 14 residues.

The chain combines TRBV19 with TRBJ2-5, with TRBD1 identical over 7 bases. The CDR3 sequence is 14 residues long. V was pared by 4 bases and J by 4 bases, with 6 bases of the junction left unmatched. CDR1 is LNHDA, CDR2 SQIVND, per germline (reference sequence). The CDR3 sequence: CASSNDRDGETQYF. As DNA, the CDR3 is TGTGCCAGTAGTAATGACAGGGATGGAGAGACCCAGTACTTC.

The chain uses TRBV25-1 and TRBJ1-1; 8 bases are shared with TRBD1. V lost 6 bases to trimming and J lost 0 bases; unmatched junction nucleotides: 12. This CDR3 has 17 residues. Germline V lookup: CDR1 MGHDK, CDR2 SYGVNS. This CDR3 is CASRGRDRPAMNTEAFF. The CDR3 DNA follows: TGTGCCAGCAGAGGGAGGGACAGGCCAGCCATGAACACTGAAGCTTTCTTT.

The V call is TRBV9, the J call TRBJ2-7, with TRBD1 identical over 10 bases. The CDR3 consists of 15 residues. Germline CDR1 reads SGDLS; CDR2 reads YYNGEE. The V segment lost 5 bases and the J segment 1 base; nucleotides outside the gene matches: 6. CDR3 DNA sequence: TGTGCCAGCAGTGGGACAGGGGCGTCTTCCTACGAGCAGTACTTC. Protein sequence: CASSGTGASSYEQYF.

V usage is TRBV9 and J usage is TRBJ2-2; 11 nucleotides line up with TRBD2. Trimming cost V 2 bases and J 4 bases; bases outside gene matches: 4. Germline V lookup: CDR1 SGDLS, CDR2 YYNGEE. The CDR3 consists of 16 residues. CDR3 sequence: CASSVQGTSGTGELFF. The CDR3 bases are TGTGCCAGCAGCGTTCAAGGGACTAGCGGCACCGGGGAGCTGTTTTTT.

The chain recombines TRBV5-5 with TRBJ2-7; D ambiguous. The CDR3 spans 16 residues. V shed 2 bases and J shed 5 bases, with 20 bases lying between them. Germline V gene data show CDR1 as SGHKS and CDR2 as YYEKEE (reference sequence). CDR3 nucleotide sequence: TGTGCCAGCAGCTTTGGGTCTCCAGCCCGGACGGACGAGCAGTACTTC. It encodes CASSFGSPARTDEQYF.

This clone has just one count. The CDR3 is CASSQGGSEQYF. CDR3 nucleotides: TGTGCCAGCAGCCAGGGGGGGAGCGAGCAGTACTTC. This chain connects TRBV3-1 (or the pseudogene TRBV3-2) to TRBJ2-7, with TRBD2 matching over 7 bases. J lost 6 bases, V lost 3 bases, and 2 bases had no gene match. CDR1 is LGHDT and CDR2 is YNNKEL in the germline V gene (reference sequence). The CDR3 length is 12 residues.

V gene TRBV5-4 combines with J gene TRBJ1-1; tentative D call: TRBD1 (6 bases). The V end was cut by 5 bases, the J end by 8 bases, with 19 bases between. The CDR3 extends over 14 amino acids. Germline CDR1 reads SGHNT; CDR2 reads YYREEE (reference sequence). CDR3 residues: CASSFGTSPSEAFF. In DNA, the CDR3 is TGTGCCAGCAGTTTCGGGACATCACCTTCGGAAGCTTTCTTT.

The V call is TRBV27, the J call TRBJ1-1, with unresolved D. Between the trimmed V and J ends, which lost 0 bases and 2 bases, there was a span of 7 bases. CDR1 and CDR2 from the germline V gene are MNHEY and SMNVEV (reference sequence). The CDR3 contains 14 residues. The CDR3 nucleotides are TGTGCCAGCAGTTTATCGAACGGTAACACTGAAGCTTTCTTT. Protein: CASSLSNGNTEAFF.

V gene TRBV27 combines with J gene TRBJ1-2, with 10 bases identical to TRBD1. From germline, CDR1 is MNHEY and CDR2 SMNVEV (reference sequence). This CDR3 is built from 15 residues. J was trimmed by 8 bases and V by 2 bases; bases with no gene match: 8. The CDR3 reads CASSLGPGDRGGYTF. Written as DNA, the CDR3 is TGTGCCAGCAGTTTAGGCCCAGGGGACAGGGGCGGCTACACCTTC.

The CDR3 sequence is CASSLGTEAFF. The CDR3 nucleotides read TGTGCCAGCAGCTTGGGCACTGAAGCTTTCTTT. The V call is TRBV5-5, the J call TRBJ1-1, with D unclear. The germline V gene encodes CDR1 SGHKS and CDR2 YYEKEE (reference sequence). V was clipped by 0 bases and J by 4 bases, with 1 base between them. The CDR3 spans 11 residues.